Below, 14 T cell receptor beta chains from the same sample are listed, as sequenced in a study of beta chain features in type 1 diabetes. Findings of the study overall: Significant though moderate, a shortening of TCRB CDR3s appeared in all four CD4+ subsets of Type 1 diabetes patients.

The sequenced template was cDNA made from the entire isolated RNA. Libraries were prepared by immunoSEQ multiplex PCR; TCRdb keeps only in-frame clonotypes and omits some of them. The data contain 600,000 to 700,000 clones, around 12% of them singletons. For these TCRs, the target antigens are not known. Material for sequencing was naive CD4+ T cells from blood. These receptors were taken from a man younger than 45 with type 1 diabetes.

This clone came up a few times. The chain is built from TRBV28 and TRBJ2-7; D possibly uses TRBD1 or TRBD2 (5 bases each). This CDR3 contains 13 residues. V was clipped by 7 bases and J by 2 bases, with 12 bases between them. Germline V gene sequence: CDR1 MDHEN, CDR2 SYDVKM. The CDR3 DNA reads TGTGCCAGCATGATTGGGGGAGCCTACGAGCAGTACTTC. Its translation is CASMIGGAYEQYF.

This clone was recorded only once. The CDR3 DNA sequence: TGTGCCAGCAGCTTAAGCGGCACTAGCAATCAGCCCCAGCATTTT. Translating gives CASSLSGTSNQPQHF. This chain connects TRBV7-2 to TRBJ1-5; no reliable D call. Germline loops: CDR1 SGHTA, CDR2 FQGNSA. Trimming left V 2 bases short and J 0 bases short, with 8 bases between. CDR3 length: 15 amino acids.

The J gene is TRBJ2-1, the V gene TRBV9; D uncertain. The CDR3 is made up of 14 amino acids. Germline values: CDR1 SGDLS, CDR2 YYNGEE. Between the trimmed V and J ends, which lost 0 bases and 3 bases, there was a span of 7 bases. CDR3 residues: CASSVGLGYNEQFF. The CDR3 DNA sequence: TGTGCCAGCAGCGTAGGCCTGGGCTACAATGAGCAGTTCTTC.

The J gene is TRBJ2-1, the V gene TRBV19; TRBD2 matches at 7 bases. The J segment lost 9 bases and the V segment lost 3 bases, leaving 2 bases of the junction unmatched. CDR3 length: 12 amino acids. Germline assignment: CDR1 LNHDA and CDR2 SQIVND (reference sequence). The CDR3 is CASSMGGIEQFF. The CDR3, as DNA: TGTGCCAGTAGTATGGGGGGGATTGAGCAGTTCTTC. Using reference TRBV19 and TRBJ2-1 for the parts outside the CDR3, the full variable domain is DGGITQSPKYLFRKEGQNVTLSCEQNLNHDAMYWYRQDPGQGLRLIYYSQIVNDFQKGDIAEGYSVSREKKESFPLTVTSAQKNPTAFYLCASSMGGIEQFFGPGTRLTVL.

The chain uses TRBV29-1 and TRBJ1-2, with a tentative D call TRBD1 (6 bases). The CDR3 has 14 amino acids. V gave up 6 bases and J gave up 0 bases, with 14 bases separating them. Germline V gene sequence: CDR1 SQVTM, CDR2 ANQGSEA. CDR3 in amino acids: CSVGTSRANYGYTF. The CDR3 DNA reads as TGCAGCGTGGGGACATCCCGCGCTAACTATGGCTACACCTTC.

This clone was seen only a few times. The CDR3 is CASSQNTGANVLTF. CDR3 sequence (DNA): TGTGCCAGCAGCCAAAATACCGGGGCCAACGTCCTGACTTTC. This chain links TRBV14 with TRBJ2-6; D is ambiguous. The V end was cut by 2 bases, the J end by 4 bases, with 6 bases between. This CDR3 is 14 amino acids long. In germline, CDR1 is SGHDN, CDR2 FVKESK.

In DNA, the CDR3 is TGTGCCAGCAGCTTGACAGGATCCGGAGAGACCCAGTACTTC. Its translation is CASSLTGSGETQYF. V gene TRBV11-2 combines with J gene TRBJ2-5; tentatively, D is TRBD1 (6 bases). Trimming shortened V by 3 bases and J by 4 bases, and 12 bases separated the two germline ends. Germline lookup yields CDR1 SGHAT and CDR2 FQNNGV. The CDR3 covers 14 residues.

Details on this clone: This sample includes further DNA sequences coding for the same CDR3. V and J are TRBV5-1 and TRBJ2-2; D not resolved. Trimming left V 1 base short and J 4 bases short, with 5 bases between. The CDR3 sequence is 13 residues long. From germline, CDR1 is SGHRS and CDR2 YFSETQ. The CDR3 is CASSLTVTGELFF. CDR3 coding DNA: TGCGCCAGCAGCTTGACTGTCACCGGGGAGCTGTTTTTT.

The V call is TRBV2, the J call TRBJ2-5; D possibly corresponds to TRBD1 (9 bases). Germline-derived CDR1 and CDR2 are SNHLY and FYNNEI. The CDR3 covers 15 residues. The V gene lost 7 bases and the J gene lost 5 bases, with 20 bases spanning the gap. CDR3 DNA: TGTGCCAGCACCGCGGGGGGACAGGGTGCCGAGACCCAGTACTTC. Its protein is CASTAGGQGAETQYF. The full variable domain, its missing parts supplied by reference TRBV2 and TRBJ2-5, is EPEVTQTPSHQVTQMGQEVILRCVPISNHLYFYWYRQILGQKVEFLVSFYNNEISEKSEIFDDQFSVERPDGSNFTLKIRSTKLEDSAMYFCASTAGGQGAETQYFGPGTRLLVL.

V is TRBV5-1 and J is TRBJ2-7; D is unclear. This CDR3 is built from 15 residues. V was shortened by 4 bases and J by 5 bases, with 19 bases between the two germline ends. Germline CDR1 and CDR2: SGHRS and YFSETQ. The CDR3 DNA reads TGCGCCAGCAGCCGTAGGACCGATAGTCTCCACGAGCAGTACTTC. Protein: CASSRRTDSLHEQYF.

J is TRBJ2-1 and V is TRBV20-1; D remains unclear. The V and J ends lost 7 bases and 6 bases respectively, with 10 bases between them. The CDR3 has 11 amino acids. Germline assignment: CDR1 DFQATT and CDR2 SNEGSKA (reference sequence). The CDR3 here is CSVHRRNEQFF. The CDR3 nucleotides read TGCAGTGTTCACCGTCGCAATGAGCAGTTCTTC.

This clone was seen a handful of times. The chain combines TRBV7-9 with TRBJ2-1; 7 bases match TRBD1. Losses at the gene ends were 5 bases for V and 8 bases for J; bases not matched to a gene: 6. This CDR3 is built from 13 residues. Germline assignment: CDR1 SEHNR and CDR2 FQNEAQ (reference sequence). DNA of the CDR3: TGTGCCAGCAGCGTTACAGGGGCCGATGAGCAGTTCTTC. Amino acids: CASSVTGADEQFF. The whole variable domain, remainder taken from reference TRBV7-9 and TRBJ2-1, is DTGVSQNPRHKITKRGQNVTFRCDPISEHNRLYWYRQTLGQGPEFLTYFQNEAQLEKSRLLSDRFSAERPKGSFSTLEIQRTEQGDSAMYLCASSVTGADEQFFGPGTRLTVL.

The chain carries TRBV5-4 and TRBJ2-1; 13 nucleotides match TRBD2. With V trimmed by 4 bases and J by 0 bases, 10 bases remained unmatched. Germline CDR1 SGHNT, CDR2 YYREEE (reference sequence). CDR3 size: 19 residues. The CDR3 DNA sequence: TGTGCCAGCAGCACGGGACTAGCGGGGACCCAGTACTCCTACAATGAGCAGTTCTTC. Translating gives CASSTGLAGTQYSYNEQFF.

The chain combines TRBV5-1 with TRBJ2-3, with TRBD1 identical over 10 bases. The CDR3 covers 17 residues. J lost 1 base, V lost 3 bases, and 8 bases had no gene match. The germline gives CDR1 SGHRS, CDR2 YFSETQ. The DNA for the CDR3 is TGCGCCAGCAGCTGGGGGACAGGGGTCTTGGGCACAGATACGCAGTATTTT. It is translated as CASSWGTGVLGTDTQYF.